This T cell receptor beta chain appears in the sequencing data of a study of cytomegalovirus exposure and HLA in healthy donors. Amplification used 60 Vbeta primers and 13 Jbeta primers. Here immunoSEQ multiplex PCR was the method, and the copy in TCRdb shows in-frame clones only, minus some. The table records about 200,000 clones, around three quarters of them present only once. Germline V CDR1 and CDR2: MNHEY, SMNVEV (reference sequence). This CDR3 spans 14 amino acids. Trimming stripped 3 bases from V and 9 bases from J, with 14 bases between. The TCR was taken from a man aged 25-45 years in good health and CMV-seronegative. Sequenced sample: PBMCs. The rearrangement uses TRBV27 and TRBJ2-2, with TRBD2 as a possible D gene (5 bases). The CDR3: CASSFGRGTRELFF. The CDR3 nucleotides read TGTGCCAGCAGTTTTGGACGGGGAACCCGGGAGCTGTTTTTT.